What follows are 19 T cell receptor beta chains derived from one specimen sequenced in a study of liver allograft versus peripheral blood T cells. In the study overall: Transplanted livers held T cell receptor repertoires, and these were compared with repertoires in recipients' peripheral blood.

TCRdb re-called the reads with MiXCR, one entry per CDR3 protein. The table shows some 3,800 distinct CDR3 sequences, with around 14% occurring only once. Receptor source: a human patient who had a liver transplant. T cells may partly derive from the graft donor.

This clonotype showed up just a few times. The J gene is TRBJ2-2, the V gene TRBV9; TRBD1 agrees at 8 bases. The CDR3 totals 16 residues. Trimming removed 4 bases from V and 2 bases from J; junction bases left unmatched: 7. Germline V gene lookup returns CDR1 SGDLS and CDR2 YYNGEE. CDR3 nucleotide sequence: TGTGCCAGCAGCCCGACCGGGACAGGAAACACCGGGGAGCTGTTTTTT. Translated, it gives CASSPTGTGNTGELFF.

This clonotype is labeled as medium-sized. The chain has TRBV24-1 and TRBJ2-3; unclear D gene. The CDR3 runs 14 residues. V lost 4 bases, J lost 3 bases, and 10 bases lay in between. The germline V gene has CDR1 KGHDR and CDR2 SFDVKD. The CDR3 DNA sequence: TGTGCCACCAGTGACCTTCTTACGACAGATACGCAGTATTTT. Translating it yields CATSDLLTTDTQYF.

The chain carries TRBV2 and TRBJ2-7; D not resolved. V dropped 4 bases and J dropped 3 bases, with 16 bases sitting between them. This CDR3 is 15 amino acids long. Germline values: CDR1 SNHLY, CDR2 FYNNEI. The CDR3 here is CASSVDHTSIYEQYF. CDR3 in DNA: TGTGCCAGCAGTGTAGACCATACTTCAATCTACGAGCAGTACTTC.

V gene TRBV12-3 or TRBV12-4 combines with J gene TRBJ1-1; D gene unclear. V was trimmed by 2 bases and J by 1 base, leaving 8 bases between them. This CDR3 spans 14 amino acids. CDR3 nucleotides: TGTGCCAGCAGTTTAACAGCCCCGAACACTGAAGCTTTCTTT. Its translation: CASSLTAPNTEAFF.

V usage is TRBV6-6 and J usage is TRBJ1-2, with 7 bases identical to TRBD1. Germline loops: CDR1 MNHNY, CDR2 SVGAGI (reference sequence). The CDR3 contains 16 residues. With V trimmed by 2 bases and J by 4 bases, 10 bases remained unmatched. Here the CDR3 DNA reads TGTGCCAGCAGTTACCAGGGGGACAGAACCGCCTATGGCTACACCTTC. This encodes CASSYQGDRTAYGYTF.

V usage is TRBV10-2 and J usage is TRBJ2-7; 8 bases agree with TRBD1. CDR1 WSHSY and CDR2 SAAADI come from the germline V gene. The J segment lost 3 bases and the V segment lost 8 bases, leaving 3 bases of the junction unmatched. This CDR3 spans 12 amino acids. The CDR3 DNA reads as TGCGCCAGCTGGACAGGGAGCTACGAGCAGTACTTC. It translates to CASWTGSYEQYF.

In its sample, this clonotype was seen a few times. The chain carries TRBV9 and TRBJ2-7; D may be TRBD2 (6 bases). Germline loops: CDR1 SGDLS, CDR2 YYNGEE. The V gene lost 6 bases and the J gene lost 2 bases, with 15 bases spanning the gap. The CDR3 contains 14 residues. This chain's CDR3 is CASNPGSGPYEQYF. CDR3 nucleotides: TGTGCCAGCAACCCCGGAAGCGGGCCCTACGAGCAGTACTTC. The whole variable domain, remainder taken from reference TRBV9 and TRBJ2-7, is DSGVTQTPKHLITATGQRVTLRCSPRSGDLSVYWYQQSLDQGLQFLIQYYNGEERAKGNILERFSAQQFPDLHSELNLSSLELGDSALYFCASNPGSGPYEQYFGPGTRLTVT.

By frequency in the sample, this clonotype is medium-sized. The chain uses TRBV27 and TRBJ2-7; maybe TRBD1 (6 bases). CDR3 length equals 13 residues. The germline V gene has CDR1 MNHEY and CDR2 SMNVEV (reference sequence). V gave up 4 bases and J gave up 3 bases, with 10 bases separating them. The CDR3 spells CASSSGQSYEQYF. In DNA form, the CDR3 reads TGTGCCAGCAGTTCCGGACAGAGCTACGAGCAGTACTTC.

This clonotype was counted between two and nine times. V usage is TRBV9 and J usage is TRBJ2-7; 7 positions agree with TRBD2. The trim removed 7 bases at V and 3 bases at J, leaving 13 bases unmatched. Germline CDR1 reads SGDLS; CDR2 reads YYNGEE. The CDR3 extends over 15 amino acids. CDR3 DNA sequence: TGTGCCAGCTGTGCGGGAGCGGAACCGTACTACGAGCAGTACTTC. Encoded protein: CASCAGAEPYYEQYF.

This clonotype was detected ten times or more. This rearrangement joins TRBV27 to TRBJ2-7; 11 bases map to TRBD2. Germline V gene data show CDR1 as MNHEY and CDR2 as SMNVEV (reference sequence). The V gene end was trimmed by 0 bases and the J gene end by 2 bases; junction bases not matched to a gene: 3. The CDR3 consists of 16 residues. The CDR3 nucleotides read TGTGCCAGCAGTTTATCGGGGACTAGCGGAACCTACGAGCAGTACTTC. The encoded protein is CASSLSGTSGTYEQYF.

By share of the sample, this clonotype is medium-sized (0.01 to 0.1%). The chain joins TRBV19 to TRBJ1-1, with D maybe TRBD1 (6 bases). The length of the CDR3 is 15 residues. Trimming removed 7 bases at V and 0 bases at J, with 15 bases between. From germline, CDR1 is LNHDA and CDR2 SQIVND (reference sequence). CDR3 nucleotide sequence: TGTGCCAGTAACGACAGGACCCTCATGAACACTGAAGCTTTCTTT. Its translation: CASNDRTLMNTEAFF.

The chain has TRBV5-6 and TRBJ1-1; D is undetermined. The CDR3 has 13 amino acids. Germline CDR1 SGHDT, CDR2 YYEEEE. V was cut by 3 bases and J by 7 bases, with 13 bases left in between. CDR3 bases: TGTGCCAGCAGCTCGGGCCGGGATCTTGAAGCTTTCTTT. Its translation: CASSSGRDLEAFF.

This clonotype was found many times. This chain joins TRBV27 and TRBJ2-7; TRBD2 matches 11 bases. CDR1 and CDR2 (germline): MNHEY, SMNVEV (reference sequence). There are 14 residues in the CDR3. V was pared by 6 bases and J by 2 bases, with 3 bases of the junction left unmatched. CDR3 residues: CASRKLAGAYEQYF. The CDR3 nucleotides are TGTGCCAGCAGGAAACTAGCGGGAGCCTACGAGCAGTACTTC.

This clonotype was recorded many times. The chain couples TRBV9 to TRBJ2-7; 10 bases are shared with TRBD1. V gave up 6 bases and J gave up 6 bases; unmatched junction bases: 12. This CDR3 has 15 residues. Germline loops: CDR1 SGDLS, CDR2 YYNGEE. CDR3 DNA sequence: TGTGCCAGCACCGACAGGGGGCGGCGGAGGGGCGAGCAGTACTTC. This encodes CASTDRGRRRGEQYF.

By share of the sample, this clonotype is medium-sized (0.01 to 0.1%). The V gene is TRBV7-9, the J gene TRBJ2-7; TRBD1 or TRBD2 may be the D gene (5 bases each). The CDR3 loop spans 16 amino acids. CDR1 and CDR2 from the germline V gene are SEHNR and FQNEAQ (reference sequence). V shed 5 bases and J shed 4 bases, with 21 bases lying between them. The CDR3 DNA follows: TGTGCCAGCAGCGGAGAATCAGGGACCAGATCGTACGAGCAGTACTTC. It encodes CASSGESGTRSYEQYF. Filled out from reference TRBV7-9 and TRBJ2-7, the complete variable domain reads DTGVSQNPRHKITKRGQNVTFRCDPISEHNRLYWYRQTLGQGPEFLTYFQNEAQLEKSRLLSDRFSAERPKGSFSTLEIQRTEQGDSAMYLCASSGESGTRSYEQYFGPGTRLTVT.

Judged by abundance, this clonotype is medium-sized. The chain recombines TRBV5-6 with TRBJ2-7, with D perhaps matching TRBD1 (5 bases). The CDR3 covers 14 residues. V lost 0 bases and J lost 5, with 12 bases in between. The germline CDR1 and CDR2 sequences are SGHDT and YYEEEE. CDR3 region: CASSLDRSLHEQYF. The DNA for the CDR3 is TGTGCCAGCAGCTTGGACAGGTCGCTACACGAGCAGTACTTC. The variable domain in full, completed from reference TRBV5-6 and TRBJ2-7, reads DAGVTQSPTHLIKTRGQQVTLRCSPKSGHDTVSWYQQALGQGPQFIFQYYEEEERQRGNFPDRFSGHQFPNYSSELNVNALLLGDSALYLCASSLDRSLHEQYFGPGTRLTVT.

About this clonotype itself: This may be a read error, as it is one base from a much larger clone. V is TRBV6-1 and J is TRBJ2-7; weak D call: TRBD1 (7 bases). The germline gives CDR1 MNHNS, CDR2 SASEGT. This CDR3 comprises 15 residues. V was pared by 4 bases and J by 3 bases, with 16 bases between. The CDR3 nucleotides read TGTGCCAGCAGTGCCCCCAGGGGGGACCACTACGAGCAGTACTTC. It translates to CASSAPRGDHYEQYF.

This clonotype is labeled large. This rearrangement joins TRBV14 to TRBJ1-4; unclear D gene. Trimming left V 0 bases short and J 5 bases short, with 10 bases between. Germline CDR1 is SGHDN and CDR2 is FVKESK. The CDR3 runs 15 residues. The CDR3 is CASSQEDYPNEKLFF. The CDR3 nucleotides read TGTGCCAGCAGCCAAGAAGATTACCCCAATGAAAAACTGTTTTTT.

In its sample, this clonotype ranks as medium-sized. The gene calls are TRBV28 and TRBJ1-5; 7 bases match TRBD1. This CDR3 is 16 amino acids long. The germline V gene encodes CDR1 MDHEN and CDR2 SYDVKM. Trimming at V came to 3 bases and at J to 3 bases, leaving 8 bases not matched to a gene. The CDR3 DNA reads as TGTGCCAGCAGTTTTACCGGGACAGACCACAATCAGCCCCAGCATTTT. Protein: CASSFTGTDHNQPQHF.